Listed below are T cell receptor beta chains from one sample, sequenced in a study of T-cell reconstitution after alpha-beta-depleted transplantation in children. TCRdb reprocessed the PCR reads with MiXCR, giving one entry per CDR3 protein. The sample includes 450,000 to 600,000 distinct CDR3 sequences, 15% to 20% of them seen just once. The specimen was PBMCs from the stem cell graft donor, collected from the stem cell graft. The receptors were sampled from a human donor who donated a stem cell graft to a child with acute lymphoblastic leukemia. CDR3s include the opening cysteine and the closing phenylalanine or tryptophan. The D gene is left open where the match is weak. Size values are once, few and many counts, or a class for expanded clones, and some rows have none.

CDR3: CASSLGASYEQYF
DNA: TGCGCCAGCAGCTTGGGGGCCTCCTACGAGCAGTACTTC
size: many
V: TRBV5-1
J: TRBJ2-7
D: NA

CDR3: CASSAGGSSYEQYF
DNA: TGTGCCAGCAGCGCAGGGGGCTCATCCTACGAGCAGTACTTC
size: few
V: TRBV9
J: TRBJ2-7
D: TRBD1

CDR3: CASSLGGRDGDTQYF
DNA: TGTGCCAGCAGCTTAGGGGGCAGGGATGGAGATACGCAGTATTTT
size: few
V: TRBV11-3
J: TRBJ2-3
D: NA

CDR3: CASSETGLATNTGELFF
DNA: TGTGCCAGCAGTGAAACGGGACTAGCGACGAACACCGGGGAGCTGTTTTTT
size: NA
V: TRBV25-1
J: TRBJ2-2
D: TRBD2

CDR3: CASSYYRASYEQYF
DNA: TGTGCCAGCAGCTACTACAGGGCGTCTTACGAGCAGTACTTC
size: once
V: TRBV21-1
J: TRBJ2-7
D: NA

CDR3: CASSPRQGRGTEAFF
DNA: TGTGCCAGCTCACCAAGGCAGGGAAGAGGCACTGAAGCTTTCTTT
size: NA
V: TRBV18
J: TRBJ1-1
D: NA

CDR3: CASSLGDITNYGYTF
DNA: TGCGCCAGCAGCTTGGGAGACATTACTAACTATGGCTACACCTTC
size: NA
V: TRBV5-1
J: TRBJ1-2
D: NA

CDR3: CASSRGQGAGNEQFF
DNA: TGCGCCAGCAGCAGGGGACAGGGGGCAGGTAATGAGCAGTTCTTC
size: NA
V: TRBV5-1
J: TRBJ2-1
D: TRBD1

CDR3: CASIPDSYEQYF
DNA: TGTGCCAGCATCCCGGACAGCTACGAGCAGTACTTC
size: NA
V: TRBV2
J: TRBJ2-7
D: NA

CDR3: CASSSGSGLAGFGEQFF
DNA: TGTGCCAGCAGCTCCGGTTCGGGACTAGCGGGATTCGGTGAGCAGTTCTTC
size: once
V: TRBV11-2
J: TRBJ2-1
D: TRBD2

CDR3: CSAPPLASTDTQYF
DNA: TGCAGTGCCCCCCCTCTAGCGTCCACAGATACGCAGTATTTT
size: few
V: TRBV20-1
J: TRBJ2-3
D: NA

CDR3: CASSPTSTIDEQFF
DNA: TGCGCCAGCAGCCCGACTAGCACCATAGATGAGCAGTTCTTC
size: many
V: TRBV5-1
J: TRBJ2-1
D: TRBD2

CDR3: CASSITNGRSPLHF
DNA: TGTGCCAGCAGCATAACTAACGGACGTTCACCCCTCCACTTT
size: few
V: TRBV12-3/TRBV12-4
J: TRBJ1-6
D: NA

CDR3: CASTLLIRGGVTGELFF
DNA: TGTGCCAGCACCCTTTTGATTAGAGGCGGTGTTACCGGGGAGCTGTTTTTT
size: NA
V: TRBV12-3/TRBV12-4
J: TRBJ2-2
D: NA

CDR3: CASSLVKGDAFF
DNA: TGTGCCAGCAGCTTAGTCAAGGGGGATGCTTTCTTT
size: NA
V: TRBV7-9
J: TRBJ1-1
D: NA

CDR3: CASSLSGTRYTQYF
DNA: TGCGCCAGCAGCTTGTCCGGAACCCGTTATACGCAGTATTTT
size: NA
V: TRBV5-1
J: TRBJ2-3
D: NA

CDR3: CASTWEFYTGELFF
DNA: TGTGCCAGCACCTGGGAATTTTACACCGGGGAGCTGTTTTTT
size: few
V: TRBV12-3/TRBV12-4
J: TRBJ2-2
D: NA

CDR3: CASSQDLSAGGNEQFF
DNA: TGTGCCAGCAGCCAAGATCTTTCAGCGGGAGGTAATGAGCAGTTCTTC
size: few
V: TRBV3-1
J: TRBJ2-1
D: TRBD2

CDR3: CASSIDGRNTEAFF
DNA: TGTGCCAGTAGTATCGATGGTAGGAACACTGAAGCTTTCTTT
size: NA
V: TRBV19
J: TRBJ1-1
D: NA

CDR3: CASSGGEGNQPQHF
DNA: TGTGCCAGCAGTGGCGGGGAAGGAAATCAGCCCCAGCATTTT
size: many
V: TRBV25-1
J: TRBJ1-5
D: NA

CDR3: CASSQTGAKNIQYF
DNA: TGTGCCAGCAGCCAAACAGGAGCCAAAAACATTCAGTACTTC
size: NA
V: TRBV3-1
J: TRBJ2-4
D: NA

CDR3: CASRQGYTEAFF
DNA: TGTGCCAGCAGGCAGGGGTACACTGAAGCTTTCTTT
size: NA
V: TRBV6-2/TRBV6-3
J: TRBJ1-1
D: NA

CDR3: CASSVGDRGTLWEEQYF
DNA: TGTGCCAGCAGCGTAGGGGACAGGGGGACCCTTTGGGAAGAGCAGTACTTC
size: few
V: TRBV9
J: TRBJ2-7
D: TRBD1

CDR3: CASSVGFPSTYGYTF
DNA: TGTGCCAGCAGCGTAGGGTTCCCCTCTACTTATGGCTACACCTTC
size: NA
V: TRBV9
J: TRBJ1-2
D: NA

CDR3: CASSRLQETQYF
DNA: TGTGCCAGCAGCCGACTCCAAGAGACCCAGTACTTC
size: many
V: TRBV5-6
J: TRBJ2-5
D: NA

CDR3: CASSLAGLADYTDTQYF
DNA: TGCGCCAGCAGCTTGGCTGGGCTAGCGGACTACACAGATACGCAGTATTTT
size: few
V: TRBV5-1
J: TRBJ2-3
D: TRBD2

CDR3: CSASLAGVETQYF
DNA: TGCAGTGCTAGCCTAGCGGGAGTTGAGACCCAGTACTTC
size: NA
V: TRBV20-1
J: TRBJ2-5
D: TRBD2

CDR3: CASSPFQGGDTQYF
DNA: TGCGCCAGCAGCCCCTTTCAGGGGGGCGATACGCAGTATTTT
size: NA
V: TRBV4-1
J: TRBJ2-3
D: NA

CDR3: CASTEWDRDTDTQYF
DNA: TGCGCCAGCACCGAATGGGACAGGGACACAGATACGCAGTATTTT
size: many
V: TRBV5-1
J: TRBJ2-3
D: TRBD1

CDR3: CSVRLRTGNIQYF
DNA: TGCAGCGTTCGACTGAGAACGGGAAACATTCAGTACTTC
size: few
V: TRBV29-1
J: TRBJ2-4
D: NA

CDR3: CASRATQARNTEAFF
DNA: TGTGCCAGCAGGGCTACTCAAGCCAGGAACACTGAAGCTTTCTTT
size: few
V: TRBV3-1
J: TRBJ1-1
D: NA

CDR3: CASSSSGTEPRSTNEKLFF
DNA: TGTGCCAGCTCATCGTCCGGGACAGAGCCCAGGTCAACTAATGAAAAACTGTTTTTT
size: NA
V: TRBV18
J: TRBJ1-4
D: TRBD1

CDR3: CASSRLLPSRTGANVLTF
DNA: TGCGCCAGCAGCAGACTTTTACCCTCGAGGACTGGGGCCAACGTCCTGACTTTC
size: many
V: TRBV5-1
J: TRBJ2-6
D: NA

CDR3: CASLGEREGVHGQFF
DNA: TGCGCCAGCCTGGGGGAGCGGGAAGGAGTTCATGGGCAGTTCTTC
size: NA
V: TRBV5-1
J: TRBJ2-1
D: TRBD2

CDR3: CASSRSSGIKETQYF
DNA: TGCGCCAGCAGCCGATCTAGCGGGATAAAAGAGACCCAGTACTTC
size: few
V: TRBV4-1
J: TRBJ2-5
D: TRBD2

CDR3: CSARGQGGYEQFF
DNA: TGCAGTGCTAGAGGGCAGGGGGGTTATGAGCAGTTCTTC
size: few
V: TRBV20-1
J: TRBJ2-1
D: NA

CDR3: CATSERRTSGTVEQFF
DNA: TGTGCCACCAGTGAGCGCCGGACTAGCGGGACAGTTGAGCAGTTCTTC
size: NA
V: TRBV24-1
J: TRBJ2-1
D: TRBD2

CDR3: CASSRPGDMKTEAFF
DNA: TGCGCCAGCAGCAGGCCAGGGGATATGAAGACTGAAGCTTTCTTT
size: NA
V: TRBV4-1
J: TRBJ1-1
D: NA